The sequence of this TCR beta chain was determined in a study of shared clonotypes between healthy human individuals. In the study's own analysis: Quality scores were absent from the junction-only immunoSEQ sequences, so filtering differed. Data came from immunoSEQ multiplex PCR; TCRdb stores just in-frame clones and leaves some out. The V and J calls and clone size are taken from that table; D and trimming were inferred from the DNA. The sample lists fewer than 1.4 million clones, about 80% occurring once. The germline V gene encodes CDR1 SEHNR and CDR2 FQNEAQ (reference sequence). The V gene lost 1 base and the J gene lost 6 bases, with 5 bases spanning the gap. The CDR3 is made up of 12 amino acids. With respect to this clone: Other DNA sequences from this sample encode an identical CDR3 as well.

Donors included only healthy HIV-negative adults lacking recent acute infections or vaccinations. The sequence was obtained from a man younger than 35 in good health. Some clones in this sample may be carry-over from other donors' samples. The material sequenced was memory CD4+ T cells from PBMCs. Regarding subset: CD45RA-negative fraction. V usage is TRBV7-9 and J usage is TRBJ2-3, with D possibly TRBD2 on 5 matching bases. CDR3 protein: CASSLVADTQYF. Here the CDR3 DNA reads TGTGCCAGCAGCTTAGTAGCGGATACGCAGTATTTT. The whole variable domain, remainder taken from reference TRBV7-9 and TRBJ2-3, is DTGVSQNPRHKITKRGQNVTFRCDPISEHNRLYWYRQTLGQGPEFLTYFQNEAQLEKSRLLSDRFSAERPKGSFSTLEIQRTEQGDSAMYLCASSLVADTQYFGPGTRLTVL.